Shown below are 15 T cell receptor beta chains from a single sample sequenced in a study of vaccination effects on CD4 cells after COVID-19. These receptors' targets are unknown. Here immunoSEQ multiplex PCR was the method, and the copy in TCRdb shows in-frame clones only, minus some. The data show about 72,000 clones, with around 77% seen just once and around 2.1% held by the top ten. Once cultured for about 9 days, the cells underwent separation to obtain CD4+ T cells. The sample here was CD4+ T cells from PBMCs cultured without peptide, taken before COVID-19 vaccination. These receptors were obtained from a human donor who received a COVID-19 vaccine.

The chain uses TRBV18 and TRBJ1-1, with a possible D match to TRBD1 (6 bases). This CDR3 has 15 residues. V was cut by 4 bases and J by 0 bases, with 12 bases left in between. Germline CDR1 KGHSH, CDR2 LQKENI. CDR3 amino acids: CASSLGQRMNTEAFF. The CDR3 coding sequence is TGTGCCAGCTCACTCGGACAGCGGATGAACACTGAAGCTTTCTTT.

This sequence joins TRBV7-2 and TRBJ2-1; 7 bases line up with TRBD1. Germline trimming cut 2 bases from V and 3 bases from J; bases unmatched to any gene: 7. Germline-derived CDR1 and CDR2 are SGHTA and FQGNSA. CDR3 length: 16 amino acids. The CDR3 DNA follows: TGTGCCAGCAGCTTATTTTCGGGACAGAGCTACAATGAGCAGTTCTTC. It encodes CASSLFSGQSYNEQFF.

V usage is TRBV24-1 and J usage is TRBJ1-5; the match to TRBD1 covers 8 bases. This CDR3 has 17 residues. V lost 4 bases, J lost 1 base, and 8 bases stayed unmatched. The germline CDR1 and CDR2 sequences are KGHDR and SFDVKD. The CDR3 protein is CATSDPRTGMSNQPQHF. The DNA of the CDR3 is TGTGCCACCAGTGACCCTCGGACAGGGATGAGCAATCAGCCCCAGCATTTT.

The chain couples TRBV2 to TRBJ1-4; the D is unclear. The CDR3 length is 14 residues. V shed 2 bases and J shed 8 bases, with 12 bases lying between them. Germline CDR1 is SNHLY and CDR2 is FYNNEI. The CDR3 here is CASSENRISEKLFF. CDR3 nucleotide sequence: TGTGCCAGCAGTGAAAATAGGATCTCGGAAAAACTGTTTTTT. The full variable domain, with the rest looked up from reference TRBV2 and TRBJ1-4, is EPEVTQTPSHQVTQMGQEVILRCVPISNHLYFYWYRQILGQKVEFLVSFYNNEISEKSEIFDDQFSVERPDGSNFTLKIRSTKLEDSAMYFCASSENRISEKLFFGSGTQLSVL.

This clone was counted a few times. The V and J genes are TRBV4-1 and TRBJ2-4; maybe TRBD1 (6 bases). Germline lookup yields CDR1 MGHRA and CDR2 YSYEKL. Trimming took 3 bases from V and 1 from J, leaving 16 bases between them. The CDR3 has 17 amino acids. The CDR3 DNA follows: TGCGCCAGCAGCCATATTACAGGGTTATCGGCCAAAAACATTCAGTACTTC. Translated, it gives CASSHITGLSAKNIQYF.

This rearrangement joins TRBV18 to TRBJ1-3; D call uncertain. Trimming left V 2 bases short and J 0 bases short, with 8 bases between. CDR1 and CDR2 from the germline V gene are KGHSH and LQKENI. CDR3 length: 15 residues. CDR3 in DNA: TGTGCCAGCTCACCAGGAGTAGCCTCTGGAAACACCATATATTTT. This sequence encodes CASSPGVASGNTIYF.

This clone was detected only a few times. The chain uses TRBV18 and TRBJ1-4; D might be TRBD1 (6 bases). This CDR3 region has 13 residues. V dropped 6 bases and J dropped 8 bases, with 13 bases sitting between them. Per the germline V gene, CDR1 is KGHSH and CDR2 is LQKENI. The CDR3 nucleotides read TGTGCCAGCTCGGACAGCGGCTTCGAAAAACTGTTTTTT. It encodes CASSDSGFEKLFF.

This clone has only one observation. The chain joins TRBV9 to TRBJ1-3; TRBD1 is a possible D gene (6 bases). The CDR3 totals 16 residues. V dropped 0 bases and J dropped 3 bases, with 13 bases sitting between them. Germline loops: CDR1 SGDLS, CDR2 YYNGEE. CDR3 amino acids: CASSVVGGLDGNTIYF. The CDR3 DNA sequence: TGTGCCAGCAGCGTAGTAGGGGGTCTGGATGGAAACACCATATATTTT.

The chain links TRBV9 to TRBJ2-1; 9 bases match TRBD1. This CDR3 has 15 residues. In germline, CDR1 is SGDLS, CDR2 YYNGEE. The trim removed 1 base at V and 8 bases at J, leaving 7 bases unmatched. DNA for the CDR3: TGTGCCAGCAGCGTAAGGTCCACAGGGGGCGATGAGCAGTTCTTC. Amino acids: CASSVRSTGGDEQFF. Supplemented by reference TRBV9 and TRBJ2-1, the full variable domain reads DSGVTQTPKHLITATGQRVTLRCSPRSGDLSVYWYQQSLDQGLQFLIQYYNGEERAKGNILERFSAQQFPDLHSELNLSSLELGDSALYFCASSVRSTGGDEQFFGPGTRLTVL.

This clone was seen a handful of times. This chain uses TRBV5-4 with TRBJ2-5, with TRBD2 as a possible D gene (6 bases). This CDR3 has 15 amino acids. Germline V gene lookup returns CDR1 SGHNT and CDR2 YYREEE (reference sequence). V shed 5 bases and J shed 4 bases, with 18 bases lying between them. This CDR3 is CASRDKSGVLETQYF. CDR3 DNA: TGTGCCAGCAGGGATAAATCGGGGGTCTTAGAGACCCAGTACTTC.

V and J are TRBV2 and TRBJ2-5; TRBD2 agrees at 11 bases. This CDR3 comprises 15 residues. V trimming: 7 bases; J trimming: 5 bases; junction bases outside the gene matches: 9. Germline loops: CDR1 SNHLY, CDR2 FYNNEI. CDR3 amino acids: CASKRLAGPGETQYF. As DNA, the CDR3 is TGTGCCAGCAAGAGACTAGCGGGGCCGGGGGAGACCCAGTACTTC.

The chain links TRBV28 to TRBJ1-2, with TRBD1 as a possible D gene (5 bases). The CDR3 covers 14 residues. Germline CDR1 and CDR2: MDHEN and SYDVKM. The ends were cut back, 5 bases at V and 4 bases at J, with 14 bases in the middle. The CDR3 loop is CASSTDRGIYGYTF. CDR3 DNA: TGTGCCAGCAGTACCGACCGGGGCATCTATGGCTACACCTTC.

A few counts support this clone. The V and J genes are TRBV19 and TRBJ1-2; unclear D gene. Trimming pared 6 bases from V and 0 bases from J, leaving 5 bases between. CDR3 length equals 12 residues. Germline loops: CDR1 LNHDA, CDR2 SQIVND (reference sequence). Here the CDR3 reads CASRTPNYGYTF. DNA for the CDR3: TGTGCCAGTAGGACCCCTAACTATGGCTACACCTTC.

The count of this clone is one. The chain combines TRBV18 with TRBJ1-3, with D possibly being TRBD1 (6 bases). The CDR3 extends over 16 amino acids. V gave up 3 bases and J gave up 1 base, with 13 bases separating them. Germline V lookup: CDR1 KGHSH, CDR2 LQKENI. The CDR3 is CASSPWAGASGNTIYF. CDR3 bases: TGTGCCAGCTCACCGTGGGCAGGGGCTTCTGGAAACACCATATATTTT.

The chain has TRBV10-2 and TRBJ1-2, with 8 bases matching TRBD1. J gave up 1 base and V 8 bases, and 6 bases lay outside the gene matches. Per germline, CDR1 WSHSY and CDR2 SAAADI. The CDR3 contains 14 residues. The CDR3 DNA is TGCGCCAGCCAGGACAGGGAGCGTAACTATGGCTACACCTTC. Amino acids: CASQDRERNYGYTF.